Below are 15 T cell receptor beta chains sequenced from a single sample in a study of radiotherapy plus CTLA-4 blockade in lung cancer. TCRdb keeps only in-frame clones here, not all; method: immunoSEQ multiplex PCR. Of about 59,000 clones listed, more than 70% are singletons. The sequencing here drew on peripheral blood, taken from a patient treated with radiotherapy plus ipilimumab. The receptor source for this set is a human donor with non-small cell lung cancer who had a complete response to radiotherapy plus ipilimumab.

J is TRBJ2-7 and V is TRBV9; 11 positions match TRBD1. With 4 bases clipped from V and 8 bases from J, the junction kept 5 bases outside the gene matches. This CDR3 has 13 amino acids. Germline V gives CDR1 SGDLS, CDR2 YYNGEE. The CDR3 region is CASSQGQGGQQYF. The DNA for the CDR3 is TGTGCCAGCAGCCAGGGACAGGGGGGGCAGCAGTACTTC.

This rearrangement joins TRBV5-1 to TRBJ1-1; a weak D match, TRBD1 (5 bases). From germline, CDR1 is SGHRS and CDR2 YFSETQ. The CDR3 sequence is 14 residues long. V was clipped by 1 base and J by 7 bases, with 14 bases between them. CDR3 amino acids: CASSLSAGRNEAFF. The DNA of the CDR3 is TGCGCCAGCAGCTTGAGTGCAGGGCGGAATGAAGCTTTCTTT. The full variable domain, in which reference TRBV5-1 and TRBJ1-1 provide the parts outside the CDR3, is KAGVTQTPRYLIKTRGQQVTLSCSPISGHRSVSWYQQTPGQGLQFLFEYFSETQRNKGNFPGRFSGRQFSNSRSEMNVSTLELGDSALYLCASSLSAGRNEAFFGQGTRLTVV.

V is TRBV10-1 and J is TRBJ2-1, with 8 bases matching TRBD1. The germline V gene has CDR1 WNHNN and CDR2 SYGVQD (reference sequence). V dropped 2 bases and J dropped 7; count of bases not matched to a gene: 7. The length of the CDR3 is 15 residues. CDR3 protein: CASSENRGAFNEQFF. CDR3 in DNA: TGCGCCAGCAGTGAGAACAGGGGGGCGTTTAATGAGCAGTTCTTC.

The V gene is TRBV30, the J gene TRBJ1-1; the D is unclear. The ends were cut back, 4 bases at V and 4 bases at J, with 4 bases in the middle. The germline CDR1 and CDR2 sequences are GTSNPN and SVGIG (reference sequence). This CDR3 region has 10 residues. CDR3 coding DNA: TGTGCCTGGACTCGCACTGAAGCTTTCTTT. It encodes CAWTRTEAFF.

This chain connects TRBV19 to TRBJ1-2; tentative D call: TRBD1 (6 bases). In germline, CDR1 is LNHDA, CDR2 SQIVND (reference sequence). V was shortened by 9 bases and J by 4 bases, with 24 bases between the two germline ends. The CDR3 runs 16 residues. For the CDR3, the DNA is TGTGCCAGCTCGATGACGACCTTGGGGGCCGCCTATGGCTACACCTTC. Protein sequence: CASSMTTLGAAYGYTF.

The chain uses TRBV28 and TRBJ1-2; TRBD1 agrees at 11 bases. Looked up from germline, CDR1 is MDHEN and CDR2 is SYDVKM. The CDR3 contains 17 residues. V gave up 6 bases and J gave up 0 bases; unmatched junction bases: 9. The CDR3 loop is CASRGAGTGGSNYGYTF. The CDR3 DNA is TGTGCCAGCAGAGGTGCCGGGACAGGGGGGTCTAACTATGGCTACACCTTC.

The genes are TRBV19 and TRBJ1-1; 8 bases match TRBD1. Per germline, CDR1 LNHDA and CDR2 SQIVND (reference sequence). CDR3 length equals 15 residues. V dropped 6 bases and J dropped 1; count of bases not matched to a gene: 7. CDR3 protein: CASSIAGTGNTEAFF. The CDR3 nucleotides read TGTGCCAGTAGCATCGCCGGGACAGGGAACACTGAAGCTTTCTTT.

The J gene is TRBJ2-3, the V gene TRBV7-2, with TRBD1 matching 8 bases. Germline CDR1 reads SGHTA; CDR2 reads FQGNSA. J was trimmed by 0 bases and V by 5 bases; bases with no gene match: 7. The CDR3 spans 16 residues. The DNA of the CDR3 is TGTGCCAGCAGCCCAGCCCGGACAGGGAGCACAGATACGCAGTATTTT. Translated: CASSPARTGSTDTQYF. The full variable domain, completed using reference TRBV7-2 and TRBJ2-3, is GAGVSQSPSNKVTEKGKDVELRCDPISGHTALYWYRQSLGQGLEFLIYFQGNSAPDKSGLPSDRFSAERTGGSVSTLTIQRTQQEDSAVYLCASSPARTGSTDTQYFGPGTRLTVL.

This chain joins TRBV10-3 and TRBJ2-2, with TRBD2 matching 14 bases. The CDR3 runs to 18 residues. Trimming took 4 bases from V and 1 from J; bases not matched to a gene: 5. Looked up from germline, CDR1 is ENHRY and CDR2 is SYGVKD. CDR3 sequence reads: CAISGRLAGGGNTGELFF. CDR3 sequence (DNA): TGTGCCATCAGTGGCCGACTAGCGGGAGGGGGGAACACCGGGGAGCTGTTTTTT.

The CDR3 nucleotides are TGCGCCAGCATTTTGCGGGGACTAGCGGGAGGAGGGAACCAAGAGACCCAGTACTTC. Translated: CASILRGLAGGGNQETQYF. The chain links TRBV10-1 to TRBJ2-5, with 15 positions matching TRBD2. With 7 bases clipped from V and 0 bases from J, the junction kept 12 bases outside the gene matches. This CDR3 region has 19 residues. The V gene's germline CDR1 is WNHNN and CDR2 SYGVQD (reference sequence).

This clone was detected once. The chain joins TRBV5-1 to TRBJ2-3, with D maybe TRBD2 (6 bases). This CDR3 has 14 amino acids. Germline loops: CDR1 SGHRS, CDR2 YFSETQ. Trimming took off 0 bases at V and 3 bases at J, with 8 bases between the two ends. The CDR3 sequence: CASSLGGTTDTQYF. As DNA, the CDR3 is TGCGCCAGCAGCTTGGGGGGGACTACAGATACGCAGTATTTT.

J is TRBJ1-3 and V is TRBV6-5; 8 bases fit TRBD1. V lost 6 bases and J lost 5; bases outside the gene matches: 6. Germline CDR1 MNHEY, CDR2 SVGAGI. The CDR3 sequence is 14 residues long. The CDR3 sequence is CASSRTGTRNTIYF. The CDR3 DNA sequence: TGTGCCAGCAGCAGGACAGGGACAAGAAACACCATATATTTT.

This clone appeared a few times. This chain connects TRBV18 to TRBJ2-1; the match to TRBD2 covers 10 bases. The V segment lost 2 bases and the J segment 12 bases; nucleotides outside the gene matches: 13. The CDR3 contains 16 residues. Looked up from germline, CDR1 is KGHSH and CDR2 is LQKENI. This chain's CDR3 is CASSPESGRGRLRQFF. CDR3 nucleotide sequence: TGTGCCAGCTCACCAGAGAGCGGGAGGGGTCGGTTGAGGCAGTTCTTC.

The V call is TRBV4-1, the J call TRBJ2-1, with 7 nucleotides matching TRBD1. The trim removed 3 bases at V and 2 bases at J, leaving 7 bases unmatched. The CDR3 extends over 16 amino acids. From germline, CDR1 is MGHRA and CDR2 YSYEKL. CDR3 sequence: CASSHRTGPTYNEQFF. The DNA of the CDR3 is TGCGCCAGCAGCCACCGGACAGGCCCTACCTACAATGAGCAGTTCTTC.

In DNA form, the CDR3 reads TGTGCCAGCAGTTTTATCACAGGATCCTATGGCTACACCTTC. Its translation is CASSFITGSYGYTF. The chain combines TRBV28 with TRBJ1-2; perhaps TRBD1 as D (5 bases). Trimming took 3 bases from V and 4 from J, leaving 12 bases between them. The CDR3 is made up of 14 amino acids. In germline, CDR1 is MDHEN, CDR2 SYDVKM.